The 25 T cell receptor beta chains listed next were all sequenced from one sample in a study of shared clonotypes between healthy human individuals (dated by TCRdb to 2019 to 2021). Libraries were built with the immunoSEQ multiplex PCR assay. TCRdb took this table from immuneACCESS and kept in-frame rearrangements with V and J called. Such tables lack part of the clones; where checked against another copy, unresolved V genes explain under half of the gap, and the rest is unexplained. Within this sample are 1 million to 1.3 million clones, with roughly 74% of them counted one time only. 0.6% to 0.75% of the sample lies in the top ten. Material: memory CD4+ T cells from PBMCs. The cell subset or site label on this specimen signifies: CD45RA-negative fraction. The origin of the receptors is a man younger than 35 in good health. Some clones in this sample may be carry-over from other donors' samples.

V is TRBV5-4 and J is TRBJ1-1, with D uncertain. The V and J ends lost 4 bases and 1 base respectively, with 11 bases between them. The CDR3 spans 14 residues. The germline V gene has CDR1 SGHNT and CDR2 YYREEE (reference sequence). The DNA of the CDR3 is TGTGCCAGCAGCCCCGGGATTGGGAACACTGAAGCTTTCTTT. Encoded protein: CASSPGIGNTEAFF.

This chain uses TRBV30 with TRBJ2-7; weak D call: TRBD1 (6 bases). The CDR3 length is 13 residues. V gave up 2 bases and J gave up 2 bases, with 10 bases separating them. Germline V gives CDR1 GTSNPN, CDR2 SVGIG (reference sequence). Here the CDR3 reads CAWSRQATYEQYF. For the CDR3, the DNA is TGTGCCTGGAGTAGACAGGCCACCTACGAGCAGTACTTC.

V is TRBV20-1 and J is TRBJ1-1; TRBD1 might be the D (5 bases). The CDR3 has 11 amino acids. Germline V gene sequence: CDR1 DFQATT, CDR2 SNEGSKA (reference sequence). The germline V and J ends were trimmed by 4 bases and 5 bases, with 8 bases remaining between them. The chain's CDR3 is CSATGFTEAFF. CDR3 nucleotide sequence: TGCAGTGCTACAGGGTTTACTGAAGCTTTCTTT.

The chain recombines TRBV7-2 with TRBJ2-7; a weak D match, TRBD2 (5 bases). V lost 3 bases and J lost 1, with 13 bases in between. The V gene's germline CDR1 is SGHTA and CDR2 FQGNSA. The CDR3 has 15 residues. The CDR3 DNA reads as TGTGCCAGCAGCTTCCGGACTGGTGAGTCCTACGAGCAGTACTTC. It translates to CASSFRTGESYEQYF. Full variable domain (rest looked up from reference TRBV7-2 and TRBJ2-7): GAGVSQSPSNKVTEKGKDVELRCDPISGHTALYWYRQSLGQGLEFLIYFQGNSAPDKSGLPSDRFSAERTGGSVSTLTIQRTQQEDSAVYLCASSFRTGESYEQYFGPGTRLTVT.

The gene calls are TRBV25-1 and TRBJ1-1; 7 bases are a match to TRBD1. The V gene end was trimmed by 3 bases and the J gene end by 4 bases; junction bases not matched to a gene: 5. The CDR3 has 14 amino acids. CDR1 and CDR2 from the germline V gene are MGHDK and SYGVNS. This CDR3 is CASSENQGGTEAFF. The CDR3, as DNA: TGTGCCAGCAGTGAGAACCAGGGGGGCACTGAAGCTTTCTTT.

This chain connects TRBV30 to TRBJ1-2; D gene unclear. V lost 1 base, J lost 8 bases, and 11 bases lay in between. The CDR3 has 12 residues. Germline V gene data show CDR1 as GTSNPN and CDR2 as SVGIG (reference sequence). CDR3 sequence reads: CAWSAIGEGYTF. The CDR3, as DNA: TGTGCCTGGAGTGCAATTGGGGAAGGCTACACCTTC.

The V gene is TRBV19, the J gene TRBJ1-5; perhaps TRBD1 as D (5 bases). CDR3 length: 15 residues. V lost 3 bases to trimming and J lost 6 bases, with 15 bases between them. Germline CDR1 is LNHDA and CDR2 is SQIVND (reference sequence). The CDR3 nucleotides are TGTGCCAGTAGTATTGCAGGCAGGGTAGGTCAGCCCCAGCATTTT. Translation: CASSIAGRVGQPQHF.

This chain connects TRBV29-1 to TRBJ2-2, with TRBD1 identical over 8 bases. J gave up 7 bases and V 7 bases, and 5 bases lay outside the gene matches. This CDR3 is 12 amino acids long. Per germline, CDR1 SQVTM and CDR2 ANQGSEA. This CDR3 reads CSGDRGGGELFF. Here the CDR3 DNA reads TGCAGCGGAGACAGGGGCGGCGGGGAGCTGTTTTTT.

The J gene is TRBJ1-2, the V gene TRBV5-4; D uncertain. Germline loops: CDR1 SGHNT, CDR2 YYREEE (reference sequence). The length of the CDR3 is 13 residues. The V gene lost 7 bases and the J gene lost 1 base, with 11 bases spanning the gap. The CDR3 sequence: CASRGIDNYGYTF. As DNA, the CDR3 is TGTGCCAGCCGCGGGATAGATAACTATGGCTACACCTTC.

The chain recombines TRBV2 with TRBJ2-4, with D possibly being TRBD1 (6 bases). The CDR3 runs 14 residues. Trimming stripped 5 bases from V and 6 bases from J, with 14 bases between. CDR1 and CDR2 (germline): SNHLY, FYNNEI. The CDR3 reads CASSSQGFANIQYF. The CDR3 coding sequence is TGTGCCAGCAGTTCACAGGGCTTCGCAAACATTCAGTACTTC.

The J gene is TRBJ1-5, the V gene TRBV19; the match to TRBD1 covers 9 bases. The CDR3 extends over 13 amino acids. Per the germline V gene, CDR1 is LNHDA and CDR2 is SQIVND (reference sequence). V was clipped by 8 bases and J by 6 bases; unmatched bases: 5. In nucleotides, the CDR3 is TGTGCCAGTGCACAGGGGGCTGTTCAGCCCCAGCATTTT. Translated: CASAQGAVQPQHF.

This chain's CDR3 is CAWRGTGKSAYEQYF. As DNA, the CDR3 is TGTGCCTGGAGGGGGACAGGAAAATCCGCCTACGAGCAGTACTTC. This chain connects TRBV30 to TRBJ2-7; TRBD1 matches at 8 bases. The trim removed 3 bases at V and 2 bases at J, leaving 9 bases unmatched. This CDR3 region has 15 residues. The germline V gene has CDR1 GTSNPN and CDR2 SVGIG (reference sequence). Full variable domain (outside the CDR3, taken from reference TRBV30 and TRBJ2-7): SQTIHQWPATLVQPVGSPLSLECTVEGTSNPNLYWYRQAAGRGLQLLFYSVGIGQISSEVPQNLSASRPQDRQFILSSKKLLLSDSGFYLCAWRGTGKSAYEQYFGPGTRLTVT.

This clone was observed once. This chain joins TRBV7-2 and TRBJ1-2; TRBD1 matches at 8 bases. CDR1 is SGHTA, CDR2 FQGNSA, per germline. V gave up 3 bases and J gave up 7 bases; unmatched junction bases: 4. The CDR3 has 13 residues. The CDR3 DNA follows: TGTGCCAGCAGCTTGACAGGGGATAGTGGCTACACCTTC. It codes for CASSLTGDSGYTF.

The table lists this clone with many counts. The J gene is TRBJ2-7, the V gene TRBV28; D gene unclear. The V gene's germline CDR1 is MDHEN and CDR2 SYDVKM. This CDR3 has 12 amino acids. V was pared by 6 bases and J by 3 bases, with 9 bases between. The CDR3 here is CASSPGLYEQYF. The CDR3 nucleotides read TGTGCCAGCAGCCCCGGGCTCTACGAGCAGTACTTC.

The V call is TRBV28, the J call TRBJ2-5; 8 positions match TRBD1. The CDR3 length is 16 residues. CDR1 and CDR2 (germline): MDHEN, SYDVKM. V trimming: 3 bases; J trimming: 4 bases; junction bases outside the gene matches: 10. CDR3 nucleotide sequence: TGTGCCAGCAGTTTCGGAAGCGGACAGGGACGAGAGACCCAGTACTTC. Translating gives CASSFGSGQGRETQYF.

The chain has TRBV29-1 and TRBJ2-7; 8 bases map to TRBD1. The CDR3 runs to 14 residues. Germline V gives CDR1 SQVTM, CDR2 ANQGSEA. V dropped 6 bases and J dropped 0; count of bases not matched to a gene: 7. The CDR3 sequence: CSVAQTGASYEQYF. The CDR3, as DNA: TGCAGCGTGGCTCAGACAGGGGCCTCCTACGAGCAGTACTTC.

This clone occurred a few times. Different DNA sequences within this sample yield the same CDR3. The chain links TRBV5-1 to TRBJ1-2; D unclear. Trimming cost V 2 bases and J 8 bases, with 10 bases left between them. This CDR3 region has 12 residues. The germline CDR1 and CDR2 sequences are SGHRS and YFSETQ. CDR3 in DNA: TGCGCCAGCAGCTTAGACCTGGAGGGCTACACCTTC. Amino acids: CASSLDLEGYTF.

The chain is built from TRBV15 and TRBJ2-1; no clear D. Germline-derived CDR1 and CDR2 are LNHNV and YYDKDF (reference sequence). V gave up 0 bases and J gave up 0 bases, with 9 bases separating them. The CDR3 length is 16 residues. DNA for the CDR3: TGTGCCACCAGCAGAGATCTGGGCGGCTCCTACAATGAGCAGTTCTTC. Translated, it gives CATSRDLGGSYNEQFF.

The chain employs TRBV7-2 and TRBJ1-2, with TRBD1 identical over 9 bases. Germline CDR1 reads SGHTA; CDR2 reads FQGNSA. The CDR3 extends over 16 amino acids. Trimming took 5 bases from V and 5 from J; bases not matched to a gene: 12. CDR3 protein: CASSPHGGQGGYGYTF. CDR3 nucleotide sequence: TGTGCCAGCAGCCCCCACGGGGGACAGGGAGGTTATGGCTACACCTTC.

There are many counts of this clone. Other DNA sequences in the same sample also yield this CDR3. The chain is built from TRBV28 and TRBJ2-7, with TRBD1 matching 7 bases. The CDR3 loop spans 15 amino acids. Germline V gene lookup returns CDR1 MDHEN and CDR2 SYDVKM. The junction had 8 bases not matched to a gene; V was cut back by 6 bases and J by 0 bases. CDR3 DNA sequence: TGTGCCAGCAGCCCCGGGACAGAGAGCTCCTACGAGCAGTACTTC. It translates to CASSPGTESSYEQYF.

V is TRBV9 and J is TRBJ2-7; 9 bases match TRBD2. The CDR3 sequence is 14 residues long. Germline lookup yields CDR1 SGDLS and CDR2 YYNGEE. V trimming: 4 bases; J trimming: 3 bases; junction bases outside the gene matches: 5. The CDR3 reads CASSPHSGSYEQYF. The DNA for the CDR3 is TGTGCCAGCAGCCCCCATAGCGGGAGCTACGAGCAGTACTTC.

This chain uses TRBV28 with TRBJ2-5; D possibly corresponds to TRBD1 (6 bases). Germline V CDR1 and CDR2: MDHEN, SYDVKM. This CDR3 is built from 17 residues. The V and J ends lost 3 bases and 3 bases respectively, with 20 bases between them. DNA for the CDR3: TGTGCCAGCAGTTTTGTCACTACAGGGAAAAGAGAAGAGACCCAGTACTTC. Translating gives CASSFVTTGKREETQYF.

A remark on this clone: A read error is possible here, since a much larger clone lies one base away. CDR3 residues: CASRGTSGAYEQYF. CDR3 DNA: TGTGCCAGCAGGGGGACTAGCGGGGCCTACGAGCAGTACTTC. The chain has TRBV6-5 and TRBJ2-7; 13 positions match TRBD2. J lost 2 bases, V lost 6 bases, and 1 base had no gene match. This CDR3 contains 14 residues. The germline V gene has CDR1 MNHEY and CDR2 SVGAGI.

The sample holds one count of this clone. This specimen includes other DNA sequences encoding the same CDR3. The chain combines TRBV7-2 with TRBJ1-6; a possible D gene is TRBD1 (6 bases). The CDR3 runs to 15 residues. The ends were cut back, 1 base at V and 6 bases at J, with 10 bases in the middle. The germline V gene encodes CDR1 SGHTA and CDR2 FQGNSA. The CDR3 sequence: CASSLDRAGNSPLHF. DNA of the CDR3: TGTGCCAGCAGCTTAGACAGGGCGGGTAATTCACCCCTCCACTTT.

This clone was detected only a few times. This rearrangement joins TRBV7-8 to TRBJ1-2, with D possibly TRBD1 on 5 matching bases. The germline gives CDR1 SGHVS, CDR2 FQNEAQ. V shed 0 bases and J shed 7 bases, with 18 bases lying between them. The CDR3 has 16 amino acids. The CDR3 DNA is TGTGCCAGCAGCTTAGCGCGGGCAGGGAAAGTAGGTGGCTACACCTTC. As protein: CASSLARAGKVGGYTF.